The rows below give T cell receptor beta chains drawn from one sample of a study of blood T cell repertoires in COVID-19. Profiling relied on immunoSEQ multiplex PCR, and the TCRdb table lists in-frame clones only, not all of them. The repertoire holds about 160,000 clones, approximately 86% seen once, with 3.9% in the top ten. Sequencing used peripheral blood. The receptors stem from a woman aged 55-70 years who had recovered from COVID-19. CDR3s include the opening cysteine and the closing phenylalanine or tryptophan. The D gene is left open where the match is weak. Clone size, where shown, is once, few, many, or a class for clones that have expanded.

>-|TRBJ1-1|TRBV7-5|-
TGTGTCAGAAGCTTAGTTCCCAGGGGTAGAACTGAAGCTTTCTTT
CVRSLVPRGRTEAFF
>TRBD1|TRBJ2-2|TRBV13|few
TGTGCCAGCAGCCTAGGACAGGCAAACACCGGGGAGCTGTTTTTT
CASSLGQANTGELFF
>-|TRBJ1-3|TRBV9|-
TGTGCCAGCAGCGTAGCTTACGGGGCTGGAAACACCATATATTTT
CASSVAYGAGNTIYF
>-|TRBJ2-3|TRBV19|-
TGTGCCAGTAGAAATCGGGGATTTACCAGCACAGATACGCAGTATTTT
CASRNRGFTSTDTQYF
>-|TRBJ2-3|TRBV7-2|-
TGTGCCAGCAGCTTTGGGGCCAGGGGGGCTGGAGATACGCAGTATTTT
CASSFGARGAGDTQYF
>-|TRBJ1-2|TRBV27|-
TGTGCCAGCAGTCCAGGGTATGGCTACACCTTC
CASSPGYGYTF
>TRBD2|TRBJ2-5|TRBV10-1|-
TGCGCCAGCAGTGAGTCTGGGACTAGCGGCGGTGGATGGACCCAGTACTTC
CASSESGTSGGGWTQYF
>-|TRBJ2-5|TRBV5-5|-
TGTGCCAGCAGCTTTCCCAGTCAAGAGACCCAGTACTTC
CASSFPSQETQYF
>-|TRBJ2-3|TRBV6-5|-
TGTGCCAGCAGTTCGCCGGGCACAGATACGCAGTATTTT
CASSSPGTDTQYF
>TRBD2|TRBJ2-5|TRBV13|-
TGTGCCAGCAGCTTAGGTGTTAGCGGGGGTCCGGAGACCCAGTACTTC
CASSLGVSGGPETQYF
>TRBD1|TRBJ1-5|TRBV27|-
TGTGCCAGCAGTCCCCGACAGGGATATAGCAATCAGCCCCAGCATTTT
CASSPRQGYSNQPQHF
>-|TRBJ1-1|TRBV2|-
TGTGCCAGCAGCTGGCTGATCAGGGAAACTGAAGCTTTCTTT
CASSWLIRETEAFF
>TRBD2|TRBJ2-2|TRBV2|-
TGTGCCAGCACCACCGGCCCTAGCGGGGGGAACACCGGGGAGCTGTTTTTT
CASTTGPSGGNTGELFF
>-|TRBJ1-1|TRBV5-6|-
TGTGCCAGCAGCACAGGAACGAACACTGAAGCTTTCTTT
CASSTGTNTEAFF
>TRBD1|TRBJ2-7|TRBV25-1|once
TGTGCCAGCAGTGAGTCCGGCGTTGGGGGACAGGGGAACGAGCAGTACTTC
CASSESGVGGQGNEQYF
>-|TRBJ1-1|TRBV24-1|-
TGTGCCACCAGGGACCGACAGGAGAACACTGAAGCTTTCTTT
CATRDRQENTEAFF
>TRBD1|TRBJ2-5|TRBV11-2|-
TGTGCCAGCAGCTTAGATCCGACAGGGTACTTAGAGACCCAGTACTTC
CASSLDPTGYLETQYF
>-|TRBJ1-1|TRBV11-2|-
TGTGCCAGCAGCTTAGATCCCCGAGCGGACACTGAAGCTTTCTTT
CASSLDPRADTEAFF
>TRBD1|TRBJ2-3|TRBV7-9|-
TGTGCCAGCAGCTTAGCGACAGGGACAGATACGCAGTATTTT
CASSLATGTDTQYF
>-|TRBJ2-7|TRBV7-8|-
TGTGCCAGCAGTCCTGGACCCGGGAAAGGGACCTACGAGCAGTACTTC
CASSPGPGKGTYEQYF
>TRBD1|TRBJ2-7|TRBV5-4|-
TGTGCCAGCAGCAGGCAGAGGGGGCGATCCTCCGAGCAGTACTTC
CASSRQRGRSSEQYF
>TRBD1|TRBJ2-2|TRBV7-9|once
TGTGCCAGCAGCCCGGGACAGGGGGCTAACACCGGGGAGCTGTTTTTT
CASSPGQGANTGELFF
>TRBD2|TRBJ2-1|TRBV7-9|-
TGTGCCAGCAGCCTTAGCGGGCTGGACTACAATGAGCAGTTCTTC
CASSLSGLDYNEQFF
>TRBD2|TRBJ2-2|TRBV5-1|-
TGCGCCAGCAGCTTGGAAGCTAGCGGGGGCATCACCGGGGAGCTGTTTTTT
CASSLEASGGITGELFF
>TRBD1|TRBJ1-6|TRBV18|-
TGTGCCAGCTCACCACTTGGGGCCGGGACAGGGGATTCACCCCTCCACTTT
CASSPLGAGTGDSPLHF
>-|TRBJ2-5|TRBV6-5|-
TGTGCCAGCACCTTATCACCGGGGGGCCGAGAGACCCAGTACTTC
CASTLSPGGRETQYF
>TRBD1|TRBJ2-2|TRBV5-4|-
TGTGCCAGCAGCTTGGGACAGGGGATGACCGGGGAGCTGTTTTTT
CASSLGQGMTGELFF
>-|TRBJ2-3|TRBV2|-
TGTGCCAGCAGTGGCGACACAGATACGCAGTATTTT
CASSGDTDTQYF
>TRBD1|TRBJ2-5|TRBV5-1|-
TGCGCCAGCAGCAGTGGACAGGGAGAGACCCAGTACTTC
CASSSGQGETQYF
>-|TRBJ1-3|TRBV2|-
TGTGCCAGCCTACGGGACTCTGGAAACACCATATATTTT
CASLRDSGNTIYF
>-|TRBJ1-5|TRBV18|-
TGTGCCAGCTCACCCTTACAGGACATCCAGCCCCAGCATTTT
CASSPLQDIQPQHF
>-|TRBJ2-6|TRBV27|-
TGTGCCAGTAGACAGGCTCGTAGCTCTGGGGCCAACGTCCTGACTTTC
CASRQARSSGANVLTF
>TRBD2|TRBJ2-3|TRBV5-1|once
TGCGCCAGCAGATTGGCGCGGGGGGCTAGCACAGATACGCAGTATTTT
CASRLARGASTDTQYF